This TCR beta chain originates from a study of CD8 T cells in ankylosing spondylitis. Overall study findings and caveats: Earlier work had already found some motif variants in reactive arthritis synovial fluid and blood. Typical of ankylosing spondylitis blood, it appeared, was a TCR beta motif of several highly homologous variants. From matched ankylosing spondylitis synovial fluid, disease-linked clones were reportedly recovered at significantly enriched levels. Peripheral blood samples showed relatively rare disease-linked clones, and these clones were CD8+.

Making the TCR beta libraries involved quantitative 5'-RACE with molecular barcodes. MiXCR, run by TCRdb on the 5' RACE reads, gives a single entry per CDR3 protein. The sample holds hundreds of thousands of distinct CDR3 sequences, 12% seen once. The CDR3 contains 16 residues. Germline-derived CDR1 and CDR2 are ENHRY and SYGVKD. Trimming pared 0 bases from V and 0 bases from J, leaving 9 bases between. Of note for this clonotype: Its antigen is currently unknown.

This clonotype was obtained from a male donor with ankylosing spondylitis. The rearrangement joins TRBV10-3 to TRBJ1-3; TRBD1 might be the D (6 bases). The sample taken for sequencing was blood, either unsorted or a sorted T cell fraction (not recorded which). CDR3 DNA sequence: TGTGCCATCAGTGAGTCGACAGGCCCCTCTGGAAACACCATATATTTT. It codes for CAISESTGPSGNTIYF.